The sequence of this T cell receptor beta chain was determined in a study of cytomegalovirus exposure and HLA in healthy donors. At the level of the study: The same platform as the roughly 670 first-cohort repertoires was used for the 110 or so validation repertoires, a later analysis reported.

The donors formed part of the approximately 120-subject validation cohort, distinct from the approximately 670-subject first cohort. Study-level points and caveats: The listing of 160 or so TCR beta chains classed them as cytomegalovirus-associated. First-cohort TCR clusters tended to co-occur in the roughly 130 validation repertoires, a later analysis found.

Sequencing used immunoSEQ multiplex PCR; TCRdb keeps in-frame clones, though not all of them. The data contain some 150,000 clones, approximately 90% of them seen just once; the ten biggest clones take up about 6.4%. The V gene lost 3 bases and the J gene lost 4 bases, with 19 bases spanning the gap. This CDR3 spans 16 amino acids. Germline loops: CDR1 SGDLS, CDR2 YYNGEE. As regards this clone: What it binds is unknown.

This chain joins TRBV9 and TRBJ2-5; possibly TRBD1 for D (6 bases). The sequenced sample was PBMCs. This receptor was taken from a woman under 40 in good health and CMV-seropositive. The CDR3 DNA reads as TGTGCCAGCAGCGAGGGGGTCAGGTTGGGTGGAGAGACCCAGTACTTC. The encoded protein is CASSEGVRLGGETQYF.